This TCR beta chain was documented in a study of CD8 T cells in Susac syndrome. This CDR3 has 13 amino acids. The junction had 1 base not matched to a gene; V was cut back by 8 bases and J by 2 bases. CDR1 is SNHLY, CDR2 FYNNEI, per germline. Random hexamers primed reverse transcription of about 0.5 to 1 ug RNA. Amplification of TCR beta CDR3 spanned 54 Vbeta and 13 Jbeta via immunoSEQ multiplex PCR. One entry per CDR3 protein, called by TCRdb with MiXCR from the immunoSEQ multiplex PCR reads. The profile shows 180,000 or so distinct CDR3 sequences, approximately 96% of them singletons. Sequencing of TCR beta drew on CD8+ and CD4+ T cells from blood. The patients who served as multiple sclerosis controls were treatment-naive and had stable or active relapsing-remitting disease that fulfilled the revised McDonald criteria. TEMRA cells were FACS-enriched, with CD8+ and CD4+ T cells isolated negatively.

The source of this sequence is a human donor with multiple sclerosis. Sequenced input: CD4+ T cells from PBMCs. The chain employs TRBV2 and TRBJ1-5; 9 positions agree with TRBD1. CDR3 nucleotide sequence: TGTGCCAGCCGGACAGGGGGCAATCAGCCCCAGCATTTT. Protein sequence: CASRTGGNQPQHF.